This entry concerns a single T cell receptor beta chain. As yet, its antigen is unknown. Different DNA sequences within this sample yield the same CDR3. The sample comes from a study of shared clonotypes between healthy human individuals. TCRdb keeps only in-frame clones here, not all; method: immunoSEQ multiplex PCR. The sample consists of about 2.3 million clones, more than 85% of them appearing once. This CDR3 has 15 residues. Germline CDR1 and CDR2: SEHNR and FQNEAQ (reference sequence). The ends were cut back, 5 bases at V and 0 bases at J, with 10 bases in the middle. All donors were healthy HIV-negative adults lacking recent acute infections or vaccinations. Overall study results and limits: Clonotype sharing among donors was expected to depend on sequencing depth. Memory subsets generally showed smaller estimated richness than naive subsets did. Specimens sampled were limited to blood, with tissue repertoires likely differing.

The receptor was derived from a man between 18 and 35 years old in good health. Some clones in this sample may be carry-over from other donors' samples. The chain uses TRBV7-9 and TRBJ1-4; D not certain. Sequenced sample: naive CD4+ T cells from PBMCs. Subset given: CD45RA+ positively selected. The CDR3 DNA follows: TGTGCCAGCAGCCGCGACCGCGCAACTAATGAAAAACTGTTTTTT. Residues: CASSRDRATNEKLFF.